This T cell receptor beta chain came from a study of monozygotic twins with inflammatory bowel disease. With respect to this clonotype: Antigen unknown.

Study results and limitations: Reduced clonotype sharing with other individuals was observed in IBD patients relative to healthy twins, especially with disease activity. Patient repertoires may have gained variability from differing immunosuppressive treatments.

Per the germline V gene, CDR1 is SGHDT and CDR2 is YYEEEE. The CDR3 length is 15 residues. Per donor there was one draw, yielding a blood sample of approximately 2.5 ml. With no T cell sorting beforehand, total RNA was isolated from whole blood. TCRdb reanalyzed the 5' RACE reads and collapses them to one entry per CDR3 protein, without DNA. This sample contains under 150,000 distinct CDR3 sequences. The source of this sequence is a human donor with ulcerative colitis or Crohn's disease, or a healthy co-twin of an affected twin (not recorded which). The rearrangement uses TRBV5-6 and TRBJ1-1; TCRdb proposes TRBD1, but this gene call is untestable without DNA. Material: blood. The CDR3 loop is CASSLGAGRGTEAFF.